This is a list of T cell receptor beta chains from one sample in a study of Ad26.COV2.S vaccination and SARS-CoV-2 variants. Produced via immunoSEQ multiplex PCR; TCRdb's table is partial and in-frame only. The repertoire holds around 400,000 clones, 83% seen once, with just under 7.5% in the top ten. Sequencing was performed on peripheral blood, taken in a trial of Ad26.COV2.S vaccine versus placebo. The source of these receptors is a person aged 18 to 59 who received the Ad26.COV2.S COVID-19 vaccine or a placebo. Each CDR3 is given with its conserved first and last residue. Fields, in order: clone size, D gene, J gene, V gene, CDR3 protein, CDR3 DNA. The D gene is left open where the match is weak. Part of the rows lack a size; the others show once, few, many or a class for expanded clones.

. TRBD2 TRBJ2-3 TRBV18 CASSPPGLADTQYF TGTGCCAGCTCACCTCCCGGACTAGCAGATACGCAGTATTTT
. TRBD2 TRBJ2-5 TRBV4-1 CASSQRTDSGGAAETQYF TGCGCCAGCAGCCAACGCACCGATAGCGGGGGGGCCGCAGAGACCCAGTACTTC
few . TRBJ1-5 TRBV6-2/TRBV6-3 CASSYLGQGNQPQHF TGTGCCAGCAGTTACTTGGGGCAGGGTAACCAGCCCCAGCATTTT
. . TRBJ2-5 TRBV5-4 CASSPPAGTQETQYF TGTGCCAGCAGCCCCCCCGCGGGTACCCAAGAGACCCAGTACTTC
once TRBD1 TRBJ2-3 TRBV2 CASSPQGGTDTQYF TGTGCCAGCAGTCCACAGGGGGGCACAGATACGCAGTATTTT
. TRBD1 TRBJ1-2 TRBV12-3/TRBV12-4 CASSSGQGGTF TGTGCCAGCAGTTCAGGACAGGGAGGGACCTTC
. . TRBJ2-2 TRBV11-2 CALNTGELFF TGTGCCTTAAACACCGGGGAGCTGTTTTTT
. . TRBJ2-4 TRBV6-2/TRBV6-3 CASSSRKQGTLAKNIQYF TGTGCCAGCAGCAGCCGTAAACAGGGAACCTTAGCCAAAAACATTCAGTACTTC
. . TRBJ2-1 TRBV27 CASSGRSYNEQFF TGTGCCAGTTCGGGGCGGTCTTACAATGAGCAGTTCTTC
. . TRBJ1-6 TRBV5-5 CASTLVWPGSPLHF TGTGCCAGCACCTTGGTGTGGCCGGGGTCACCCCTCCACTTT
. . TRBJ1-1 TRBV29-1 CSVEGTVAADTEAFF TGCAGCGTTGAAGGGACAGTTGCGGCGGACACTGAAGCTTTCTTT
. TRBD1 TRBJ2-5 TRBV7-9 CASSKDREETQYF TGTGCCAGCAGCAAAGACAGGGAGGAGACCCAGTACTTC
. TRBD2 TRBJ2-3 TRBV2 CASRPGLADTQYF TGTGCCAGCAGACCCGGACTAGCAGATACGCAGTATTTT
. TRBD2 TRBJ2-3 TRBV2 CASSEHSGGLTQYF TGTGCCAGCAGTGAACACAGCGGGGGCCTTACGCAGTATTTT
. . TRBJ1-3 TRBV5-5 CASSFLSSGNTIYF TGTGCCAGCAGCTTTTTGTCTTCTGGAAACACCATATATTTT
. TRBD2 TRBJ2-1 TRBV6-5 CASTLTSGAGNEQFF TGTGCCAGCACCCTGACTAGCGGGGCGGGCAATGAGCAGTTCTTC
. TRBD1 TRBJ1-4 TRBV12-3/TRBV12-4 CAVQGANEKLFF TGTGCCGTACAGGGGGCTAATGAAAAACTGTTTTTT
. . TRBJ1-5 TRBV7-8 CASSLRASGDQPQHF TGTGCCAGCAGCTTAAGGGCCAGCGGAGATCAGCCCCAGCATTTT
. . TRBJ1-1 TRBV29-1 CSVRLPDTEAFF TGCAGCGTTAGACTCCCGGACACTGAAGCTTTCTTT
. TRBD1 TRBJ2-2 TRBV7-3 CASSLIGTGPANTGELFF TGTGCCAGCAGCTTAATAGGGACAGGACCCGCGAACACCGGGGAGCTGTTTTTT
once . TRBJ1-1 TRBV12-3/TRBV12-4 CASSLGGTLEAFF TGTGCCAGCAGTTTAGGGGGGACACTTGAAGCTTTCTTT
. . TRBJ1-5 TRBV25-1 CASTPKPSGENSNQPQHF TGTGCCAGCACCCCTAAGCCGTCGGGAGAAAATAGCAATCAGCCCCAGCATTTT
. . TRBJ2-7 TRBV30 CAWSPGNPYEQYF TGTGCCTGGAGTCCGGGTAACCCCTACGAGCAGTACTTC
. . TRBJ1-1 TRBV10-3 CAISESGRGVSTEAFF TGTGCCATCAGTGAGTCGGGCAGGGGTGTTAGCACTGAAGCTTTCTTT
. . TRBJ1-5 TRBV29-1 CSVRDSSNQPQHF TGCAGCGTCCGAGACAGCAGCAATCAGCCCCAGCATTTT